This T cell receptor (beta chain) was sequenced during a study of shared clonotypes between healthy human individuals. Study-wide results and caveats: There were few donors, and this limited the genetic and exposure-history diversity represented.

The CDR3 length is 14 residues. Germline V gene lookup returns CDR1 SGHVS and CDR2 FQNEAQ. V lost 1 base, J lost 1 base, and 8 bases lay in between. Produced via immunoSEQ multiplex PCR; TCRdb's table is partial and in-frame only. The sample shows about 600,000 clones, about 98% of them seen only once. Naive CD8 cells comprised CD45RO-negative, CCR7-positively selected cells, excluding terminally differentiated effector memory CD45RA+ cells. Donors, without exception, were Caucasian adults residing in Nashville, Tennessee. As regards this clone: Its antigen is still unknown. This specimen includes other DNA sequences encoding the same CDR3.

The gene calls are TRBV7-8 and TRBJ2-7; D is undetermined. This receptor was taken from a man aged 25 to 40 in good health. The source material was naive CD8+ T cells sorted from blood. CDR3 DNA sequence: TGTGCCAGCAGCTTAGTAGGCTCATCCTACGAGCAGTACTTC. Translation: CASSLVGSSYEQYF.